This T cell receptor beta chain was recovered during a study of T cells after posttransplantation cyclophosphamide. Study-level results: Later post-transplant blood repertoires were often dominated by donor CD8+ memory clones. Tissue-infiltrating T cells from skin or gut overlapped little with blood T cells. TRB clonality was highly associated with recipient CMV seropositivity and reactivation.

This table comes from immunoSEQ multiplex PCR, and its TCRdb copy is limited to in-frame clones, with some not included. This sample has about 20,000 clones, with about 90% found just once. A marrow graft followed busulfan-fludarabine conditioning, with cyclophosphamide on days +3 and +4. With regard to this clone: Its antigen is still unknown.

CDR1 SGDLS and CDR2 YYNGEE come from the germline V gene. The germline V and J ends were trimmed by 0 bases and 2 bases, with 6 bases remaining between them. The CDR3 consists of 14 residues. The TCR comes from a female patient between 35 and 55 years old who received an allogeneic stem cell transplant from a related donor, was CMV-positive, and had no GVHD. Some T cells may be transferred from the graft donor. The sequences come from PBMCs, collected after allogeneic stem cell transplant with posttransplant cyclophosphamide. V and J are TRBV9 and TRBJ2-1; D is possibly TRBD2 (6 bases). The DNA of the CDR3 is TGTGCCAGCAGCGTAGGACTAGCCTACAATGAGCAGTTCTTC. Translation gives CASSVGLAYNEQFF.